This T cell receptor beta chain was sequenced for a study of graft-versus-host responses after intestinal transplantation. TCRdb's table, derived via immunoSEQ multiplex PCR, lists solely in-frame clones and lacks some. The top ten clones hold more than 0.7% of a sample with 14,000 to 15,000 clones, over 85% of them seen once. Of note for this clone: A read error may produce the germline difference seen at one junction end.

The CDR3 runs 14 residues. Germline V gene sequence: CDR1 SSHAT, CDR2 FNYEAQ (reference sequence). V and J are TRBV7-7 and TRBJ2-2; D is unclear. The TCR originated in a human patient who received an intestinal transplant, so some T cells may come from the graft donor. This sample comprised PBMCs, obtained 9 days after transplant. In nucleotides, the CDR3 is TGTGCTAGCAGCTTTGCCTATAACACCGGGGAGCTGTTTTTT. Translated, it gives CASSFAYNTGELFF.